Here is one T cell receptor beta chain with its context. The source of the sample is a study of blood T cell repertoires in COVID-19. Study-wide context: Spain, Italy and the United States supplied samples that represented acute and convalescent COVID-19. Sources were T cells, B-cell-depleted T cells, or PBMCs; the material itself was cDNA or gDNA.

The protocol was immunoSEQ multiplex PCR, while the TCRdb copy is restricted to in-frame clones and leaves out a portion. The data show 230,000 or so clones, 85% seen once. Sequencing was done on a sample of PBMCs or T cells enriched from blood (not recorded which). The TCR originated in a woman aged 45-65 years who had been exposed to COVID-19.

CDR3 nucleotide sequence: TGTGCCAGCACCTCGGGACAGGGAGCCTACGAGCAGTACTTC. Translation: CASTSGQGAYEQYF. This chain joins TRBV7-8 and TRBJ2-7; 9 nucleotides match TRBD1. Trimming at V came to 7 bases and at J to 2 bases, leaving 6 bases not matched to a gene. Germline V gene data show CDR1 as SGHVS and CDR2 as FQNEAQ. The CDR3 loop spans 14 amino acids.